The sequence of this TCR beta chain was determined in a study of shared clonotypes between healthy human individuals. Study outcomes and limitations: Few donors limited the genetic and exposure-history diversity represented. What naive subsets generally showed was a larger estimated richness than memory subsets showed.

There are 14 residues in the CDR3. V was trimmed by 3 bases and J by 6 bases, leaving 15 bases between them. Germline CDR1 is SGDLS and CDR2 is YYNGEE. Original analysis: With immunoSEQ giving junction-only sequences and no quality scores, filtering differed. TCRdb's copy holds only in-frame clones and misses some; the assay was immunoSEQ multiplex PCR. The V and J calls and clone size are taken from that table; D and trimming were inferred from the DNA. The sample lists some 1,100,000 clones, 78% seen once, with under 0.65% in the top ten. On this clone: Its antigen is still unknown.

The source is a man between 18 and 35 years old in good health. Some clones in this sample may be carry-over from other donors' samples. Sequencing was carried out using memory CD4+ T cells from PBMCs. Subset indicated: CD45RA-negative fraction. The rearrangement uses TRBV9 and TRBJ1-1; D not resolved. Written as DNA, the CDR3 is TGTGCCAGCAGCGCCCACGGGTTTGCCTCTGAAGCTTTCTTT. As protein: CASSAHGFASEAFF.